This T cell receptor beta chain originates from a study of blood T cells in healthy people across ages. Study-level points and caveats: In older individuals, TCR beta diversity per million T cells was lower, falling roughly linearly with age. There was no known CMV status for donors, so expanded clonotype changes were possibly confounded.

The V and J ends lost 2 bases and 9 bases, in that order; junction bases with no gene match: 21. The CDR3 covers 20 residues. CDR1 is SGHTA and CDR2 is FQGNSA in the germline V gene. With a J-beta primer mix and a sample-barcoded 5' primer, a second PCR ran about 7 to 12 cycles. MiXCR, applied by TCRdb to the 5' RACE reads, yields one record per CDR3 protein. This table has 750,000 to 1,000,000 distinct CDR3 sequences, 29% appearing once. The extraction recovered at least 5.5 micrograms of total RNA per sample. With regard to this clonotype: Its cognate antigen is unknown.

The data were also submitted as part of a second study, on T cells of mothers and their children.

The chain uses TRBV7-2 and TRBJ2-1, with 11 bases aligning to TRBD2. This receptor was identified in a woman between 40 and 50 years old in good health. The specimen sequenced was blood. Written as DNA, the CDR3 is TGTGCCAGCAGCTTAATTCGGCTGGGCGTAGCGGGGGGGCGGGTCAGTGAGCAGTTCTTC. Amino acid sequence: CASSLIRLGVAGGRVSEQFF.